The 8 T cell receptor beta chains below all came from one sample that was sequenced in a study of radiotherapy plus CTLA-4 blockade in lung cancer. Sequencing was performed with immunoSEQ multiplex PCR; in TCRdb, only in-frame clones are kept and a portion is missing. The sample comprises 110,000 or so clones, around 75% of which are singletons, and 5.2% rests with the top ten. The sequenced sample was peripheral blood, obtained from a patient treated with radiotherapy plus ipilimumab. These receptors all come from a human donor with non-small cell lung cancer who had a partial response to radiotherapy plus ipilimumab.

To note about this clone: The sample has other DNA sequences that encode this CDR3 too. The rearrangement joins TRBV19 to TRBJ1-5; 9 positions agree with TRBD1. The CDR3 length is 16 residues. Germline CDR1 reads LNHDA; CDR2 reads SQIVND (reference sequence). The ends lost 5 bases at V and 1 base at J; junction bases unmatched: 6. The CDR3: CASSPRGQGSNQPQHF. For the CDR3, the DNA is TGTGCCAGTAGTCCAAGGGGACAGGGCAGCAATCAGCCCCAGCATTTT.

This clone appeared a few times. The chain links TRBV5-1 to TRBJ2-1; D may be TRBD2 (6 bases). CDR1 is SGHRS, CDR2 YFSETQ, per germline. Trimming pared 5 bases from V and 4 bases from J, leaving 13 bases between. CDR3 size: 14 residues. For the CDR3, the DNA is TGCGCCAGCAGTGGAGCGGGTGGGTACAATGAGCAGTTCTTC. Protein: CASSGAGGYNEQFF.

This clone occurred a few times. V is TRBV5-1 and J is TRBJ1-4; tentative D call: TRBD1 (6 bases). The CDR3 has 14 residues. V was cut by 5 bases and J by 6 bases, with 14 bases left in between. Per germline, CDR1 SGHRS and CDR2 YFSETQ. CDR3 protein: CASSPSGGYEKLFF. The DNA for the CDR3 is TGCGCCAGCAGTCCGTCGGGGGGCTATGAAAAACTGTTTTTT.

The V gene is TRBV23-1, the J gene TRBJ2-2, with 10 bases fitting TRBD2. TRBV23-1 is known as an ORF, though its function is uncertain. The CDR3 spans 18 residues. J gave up 3 bases and V 2 bases, and 9 bases lay outside the gene matches. CDR3 in amino acids: CASSQRFSGRWDTGELFF. In DNA, the CDR3 is TGCGCCAGCAGTCAACGGTTTAGCGGGAGGTGGGACACCGGGGAGCTGTTTTTT.

V gene TRBV4-3 combines with J gene TRBJ1-2; possible D gene TRBD1, 5 bases. In germline, CDR1 is LGHNA, CDR2 YSLEER. The V end lost 0 bases, the J end lost 4 bases, and 15 bases lay between the germline ends. This CDR3 is built from 16 residues. The CDR3 sequence is CASSQEAGNNIYGYTF. The CDR3 nucleotides are TGCGCCAGCAGCCAAGAGGCAGGGAACAACATCTATGGCTACACCTTC.

The J gene is TRBJ1-3, the V gene TRBV5-1; 10 bases agree with TRBD1. Germline values: CDR1 SGHRS, CDR2 YFSETQ. The CDR3 length is 16 residues. The ends lost 3 bases at V and 0 bases at J; junction bases unmatched: 3. The DNA of the CDR3 is TGCGCCAGCAGCTGGGGACAGGGGAACTCTGGAAACACCATATATTTT. This codes for CASSWGQGNSGNTIYF.

This chain uses TRBV4-3 with TRBJ2-2; D is unresolved. CDR1 LGHNA and CDR2 YSLEER come from the germline V gene. V lost 0 bases to trimming and J lost 0 bases, with 20 bases between them. This CDR3 comprises 20 residues. The chain's CDR3 is CASSQDYGRLSYANTGELFF. For the CDR3, the DNA is TGCGCCAGCAGCCAAGATTATGGCAGACTTTCTTATGCGAACACCGGGGAGCTGTTTTTT.

This clone was counted a single time. The gene calls are TRBV6-1 and TRBJ1-2; 10 bases agree with TRBD1. With 5 bases clipped from V and 8 bases from J, the junction kept 11 bases outside the gene matches. Germline V lookup: CDR1 MNHNS, CDR2 SASEGT. This CDR3 has 15 amino acids. CDR3 nucleotide sequence: TGTGCCAGCAGTTCCCAGGGACAGGGGAGAACGGGCTACACCTTC. Translated, it gives CASSSQGQGRTGYTF.